The 12 T cell receptor beta chains given below trace back to one sample, sequenced in a study of T cell responses to AZD1222 COVID-19 vaccine. Profiling relied on immunoSEQ multiplex PCR, and the TCRdb table lists in-frame clones only, not all of them. Among over 65,000 clones listed, about 90% were seen once. Here the sequenced sample was peripheral blood, taken on day 0 of AZD1222 vaccination. The source is an adult in good health.

The chain joins TRBV18 to TRBJ1-1; D ambiguous. The CDR3 totals 15 residues. Trimming pared 2 bases from V and 10 bases from J, leaving 20 bases between. Germline CDR1 is KGHSH and CDR2 is LQKENI. CDR3 bases: TGTGCCAGCTCACCATATAAAGGCGAGGGTGCCGCAGCTTTCTTT. Protein product: CASSPYKGEGAAAFF.

The genes are TRBV28 and TRBJ1-5; D gene ambiguous. The CDR3 runs 13 residues. Germline lookup yields CDR1 MDHEN and CDR2 SYDVKM. V was cut by 2 bases and J by 2 bases, with 4 bases left in between. The CDR3 spells CASSLMGNQPQHF. CDR3 coding DNA: TGTGCCAGCAGTTTAATGGGCAATCAGCCCCAGCATTTT.

This clone was detected a few times. The J gene is TRBJ1-2, the V gene TRBV5-1; 8 bases match TRBD1. V was pared by 4 bases and J by 5 bases, with 16 bases of the junction left unmatched. Germline V gene lookup returns CDR1 SGHRS and CDR2 YFSETQ. The CDR3 runs 17 residues. CDR3 in DNA: TGCGCCAGCAGCCCACCATCCGGGACAGGCTACGGTTATGGCTACACCTTC. This sequence encodes CASSPPSGTGYGYGYTF.

The chain has TRBV25-1 and TRBJ1-2; D unresolved. The CDR3 extends over 14 amino acids. The germline CDR1 and CDR2 sequences are MGHDK and SYGVNS. V was clipped by 6 bases and J by 5 bases, with 16 bases between them. CDR3 in DNA: TGTGCCAGCAGCGGGTCGAATGTGATTTATGGCTACACCTTC. It yields the protein CASSGSNVIYGYTF.

This sequence joins TRBV27 and TRBJ1-2; D is ambiguous. Trimming took 4 bases from V and 1 from J, leaving 13 bases between them. The CDR3 covers 15 residues. In germline, CDR1 is MNHEY, CDR2 SMNVEV (reference sequence). CDR3 sequence reads: CASSSAGGNNYGYTF. As DNA, the CDR3 is TGTGCCAGCAGTTCAGCCGGTGGGAATAACTATGGCTACACCTTC.

The table lists this clone with a count of one. This sequence joins TRBV4-3 and TRBJ1-2, with no clear D. The CDR3 loop spans 11 amino acids. V was pared by 5 bases and J by 8 bases, with 9 bases between. CDR1 is LGHNA and CDR2 is YSLEER in the germline V gene. CDR3 nucleotide sequence: TGCGCCAGCAGCTCTGAGAGGGGCTACACCTTC. It encodes CASSSERGYTF.

This clone was seen only a few times. J is TRBJ2-4 and V is TRBV4-1; D may be TRBD2 (6 bases). V was cut by 4 bases and J by 8 bases, with 24 bases left in between. CDR3 size: 17 residues. CDR1 is MGHRA and CDR2 is YSYEKL in the germline V gene. The CDR3 bases are TGCGCCAGCAGCCCACGAGGACTGATGGTGGGGGGTGACATTCAGTACTTC. Protein product: CASSPRGLMVGGDIQYF.

This chain joins TRBV13 and TRBJ1-2; D unclear. CDR1 and CDR2 from the germline V gene are PRHDT and FYEKMQ (reference sequence). V was clipped by 5 bases and J by 2 bases, with 15 bases between them. The CDR3 loop spans 15 amino acids. CDR3 bases: TGTGCCAGCAGCCCGGCTACGAGGTCCAACTATGGCTACACCTTC. Its protein is CASSPATRSNYGYTF.

The rearrangement links TRBV27 to TRBJ2-3, with a tentative D call TRBD2 (6 bases). CDR1 MNHEY and CDR2 SMNVEV come from the germline V gene (reference sequence). V gave up 7 bases and J gave up 0 bases, with 17 bases separating them. The CDR3 runs 16 residues. The CDR3 sequence is CASTRIPGVSTDTQYF. As DNA, the CDR3 is TGTGCCAGCACCAGAATACCGGGAGTAAGCACAGATACGCAGTATTTT.

The chain uses TRBV7-9 and TRBJ2-1; D gene unclear. The V gene's germline CDR1 is SEHNR and CDR2 FQNEAQ (reference sequence). V was pared by 1 base and J by 8 bases, with 6 bases between. The CDR3 consists of 12 residues. The CDR3 DNA is TGTGCCAGCAGCTTAGTGGGCGATGAGCAGTTCTTC. Its translation is CASSLVGDEQFF.

This clone was observed once. V gene TRBV7-9 combines with J gene TRBJ2-6; D not resolved. There are 16 residues in the CDR3. In germline, CDR1 is SEHNR, CDR2 FQNEAQ (reference sequence). V was pared by 3 bases and J by 0 bases, with 9 bases between. In DNA, the CDR3 is TGTGCCAGCAGCTTGACAAGACTCTCTGGGGCCAACGTCCTGACTTTC. It codes for CASSLTRLSGANVLTF.

This chain links TRBV15 with TRBJ2-2; D is ambiguous. Germline V gene lookup returns CDR1 LNHNV and CDR2 YYDKDF (reference sequence). The CDR3 contains 13 residues. The V end lost 3 bases, the J end lost 5 bases, and 7 bases lay between the germline ends. The CDR3 protein is CATSSLGTGELFF. The DNA for the CDR3 is TGTGCCACCAGCAGCTTGGGAACCGGGGAGCTGTTTTTT. The full variable domain, in which reference TRBV15 and TRBJ2-2 provide the parts outside the CDR3, is DAMVIQNPRYQVTQFGKPVTLSCSQTLNHNVMYWYQQKSSQAPKLLFHYYDKDFNNEADTPDNFQSRRPNTSFCFLDIRSPGLGDTAMYLCATSSLGTGELFFGEGSRLTVL.